Listed here are 2 T cell receptor beta chains from one sample, sequenced in a study of T cell repertoires in cytomegalovirus infection. TCRdb recomputed calls from the reads with MiXCR, one row per CDR3 protein. The profile shows about 740,000 distinct CDR3 sequences, 35% of them singletons. The material sequenced was PBMCs. The receptors come from a human donor in good health (CMV status not recorded). Some clones in this sample may be carry-over from other donors' samples.

In this sample, this clonotype turned up a few times. The rearrangement links TRBV7-8 to TRBJ2-7; no firm D call. Germline V lookup: CDR1 SGHVS, CDR2 FQNEAQ. The germline V and J ends were trimmed by 2 bases and 5 bases, with 19 bases remaining between them. The CDR3 runs to 16 residues. The CDR3 is CASSLKWSVPLNEQYF. CDR3 nucleotides: TGTGCCAGCAGCTTAAAGTGGTCTGTACCTCTGAACGAGCAGTACTTC.

This clonotype was detected a few times. The rearrangement links TRBV27 to TRBJ2-7; TRBD1 matches 8 bases. The CDR3 length is 14 residues. The germline CDR1 and CDR2 sequences are MNHEY and SMNVEV (reference sequence). V gave up 6 bases and J gave up 3 bases; unmatched junction bases: 7. The CDR3 loop reads CASRSTGGFYEQYF. The CDR3 DNA reads as TGTGCCAGCAGGAGTACAGGGGGGTTCTACGAGCAGTACTTC.